Detailed here is one TCR beta chain. The data were taken from a study of technical replicates of blood from a handful of donors. Sequencing was performed with immunoSEQ multiplex PCR; in TCRdb, only in-frame clones are kept and a portion is missing. This sample has about 75,000 clones; roughly nine tenths occur once, and the top ten carry 0.37%. Trimming at V came to 4 bases and at J to 3 bases, leaving 9 bases not matched to a gene. The CDR3 runs 15 residues. In germline, CDR1 is SGHDN, CDR2 FVKESK. V gene TRBV14 combines with J gene TRBJ2-7; TRBD2 matches at 7 bases. The sequenced sample consisted of T cells isolated from PBMCs. This sequence was found in a human donor in good health. Some clones in this sample may be carry-over from other donors' samples. The DNA for the CDR3 is TGTGCCAGCAGCCCTACGAGCGGGGAGGACTACGAGCAGTACTTC. This sequence encodes CASSPTSGEDYEQYF.